The TCR beta chain described here comes from a study of T cell changes during pregnancy in multiple sclerosis. Clones were sequenced by immunoSEQ multiplex PCR, and TCRdb holds only the in-frame ones, with some missing. The table lists over 55,000 clones, about 89% of them singletons, with about 2.3% in the top ten. V shed 4 bases and J shed 0 bases, with 13 bases lying between them. The CDR3 loop spans 15 amino acids. Looked up from germline, CDR1 is MGHRA and CDR2 is YSYEKL. Sequencing used peripheral blood, obtained in the first trimester of pregnancy. This clonotype was sampled from a female donor with multiple sclerosis, enrolled in a pregnancy study. This chain links TRBV4-1 with TRBJ2-7, with a tentative D call TRBD2 (6 bases). CDR3 bases: TGCGCCAGCAGCCCGGGACTCCAGAGCTCCTACGAGCAGTACTTC. Translating gives CASSPGLQSSYEQYF.